These 20 T cell receptor beta chains came from one sample sequenced in a study of identifying expanded T cells in peripheral blood. Measured with immunoSEQ multiplex PCR; TCRdb has only the in-frame clones, and not every one. This repertoire shows some 95,000 clones, roughly 86% found once; its top ten account for around 5.9%. The sample was blood. The receptors were sampled from a person between 18 and 69 years old in good health.

The chain has TRBV7-9 and TRBJ2-7, with a weak D call TRBD1 (5 bases). CDR1 and CDR2 (germline): SEHNR, FQNEAQ (reference sequence). CDR3 length: 15 residues. Trimming removed 1 base from V and 3 bases from J, with 13 bases in between. The CDR3 DNA sequence: TGTGCCAGCAGCTTAGAGGTCGGAAGGGGCTACGAGCAGTACTTC. It codes for CASSLEVGRGYEQYF.

This rearrangement joins TRBV14 to TRBJ2-1, with 10 bases matching TRBD1. Germline V gene sequence: CDR1 SGHDN, CDR2 FVKESK. This CDR3 has 15 residues. Losses at the gene ends were 1 base for V and 10 bases for J; bases not matched to a gene: 7. The CDR3 DNA follows: TGTGCCAGCAGCCAAGGGGGACAGGGGCCTCTAGAGCAGTTCTTC. Translating gives CASSQGGQGPLEQFF.

The rearrangement uses TRBV7-2 and TRBJ2-7; possible D gene TRBD2, 6 bases. Germline CDR1 is SGHTA and CDR2 is FQGNSA. Trimming removed 3 bases at V and 2 bases at J, with 14 bases between. The CDR3 sequence is 15 residues long. CDR3 sequence (DNA): TGTGCCAGCAGCTTGGACTACCAATCAACCTACGAGCAGTACTTC. The encoded protein is CASSLDYQSTYEQYF.

Relative to its sample, this clone is large. This chain links TRBV4-3 with TRBJ1-1; D not certain. CDR1 is LGHNA and CDR2 is YSLEER in the germline V gene. The CDR3 runs to 15 residues. V dropped 9 bases and J dropped 1 base, with 18 bases sitting between them. CDR3 DNA sequence: TGCGCCAGTAACCCTACCCCATCGTCGAACACTGAAGCTTTCTTT. Residues: CASNPTPSSNTEAFF.

The chain is built from TRBV28 and TRBJ1-1; D gene uncertain. CDR3 length: 16 amino acids. Germline CDR1 and CDR2: MDHEN and SYDVKM. V lost 1 base and J 0 bases, leaving 12 bases between the germline ends. CDR3 DNA sequence: TGTGCCAGCAGTTTATTTTTCCGGACTCTGAACACTGAAGCTTTCTTT. This codes for CASSLFFRTLNTEAFF.

The chain carries TRBV7-8 and TRBJ1-2; TRBD1 is a possible D gene (5 bases). CDR3 length: 13 amino acids. In germline, CDR1 is SGHVS, CDR2 FQNEAQ. The V gene lost 0 bases and the J gene lost 7 bases, with 9 bases spanning the gap. CDR3 in DNA: TGTGCCAGCAGCTTAGCTGGGGCAGCTGGCTACACCTTC. Its translation is CASSLAGAAGYTF.

This clone has just a few counts. The chain is built from TRBV9 and TRBJ1-1; D call uncertain. This CDR3 is built from 12 residues. Germline V gene data show CDR1 as SGDLS and CDR2 as YYNGEE. The V end was cut by 3 bases, the J end by 10 bases, with 13 bases between. CDR3 sequence reads: CASSAGEDVAFF. The CDR3 coding sequence is TGTGCCAGCAGCGCTGGGGAGGATGTAGCTTTCTTT.

This sequence joins TRBV2 and TRBJ1-6, with 10 nucleotides matching TRBD1. V lost 4 bases to trimming and J lost 7 bases; unmatched junction nucleotides: 1. This CDR3 is 14 amino acids long. Germline V gene data show CDR1 as SNHLY and CDR2 as FYNNEI. In DNA form, the CDR3 reads TGTGCCAGCAGTGGGACAGGGGGAAATTCACCCCTCCACTTT. Amino acids: CASSGTGGNSPLHF.

This clone was recorded a few times. The rearrangement links TRBV30 to TRBJ1-2; 8 positions match TRBD1. V dropped 3 bases and J dropped 5; count of bases not matched to a gene: 8. CDR3 length: 14 amino acids. The germline V gene encodes CDR1 GTSNPN and CDR2 SVGIG (reference sequence). The CDR3 DNA sequence: TGTGCCTGGAGGCCCGACAGGGGTGTTTATGGCTACACCTTC. It specifies CAWRPDRGVYGYTF.

The chain joins TRBV18 to TRBJ1-2; no clear D. V dropped 6 bases and J dropped 0 bases, with 11 bases sitting between them. From germline, CDR1 is KGHSH and CDR2 LQKENI. This CDR3 is 14 amino acids long. CDR3 sequence: CASSPARPNYGYTF. In nucleotides, the CDR3 is TGTGCCAGCTCCCCTGCCCGGCCTAACTATGGCTACACCTTC.

The table lists this clone with a few counts. The gene calls are TRBV7-3 and TRBJ1-1; no definite D call. The CDR3 contains 13 residues. Trimming pared 3 bases from V and 0 bases from J, leaving 5 bases between. CDR1 and CDR2 from the germline V gene are SGHTA and FQGTGA. The CDR3 sequence is CASSFYLNTEAFF. DNA for the CDR3: TGTGCCAGCAGCTTTTATCTGAACACTGAAGCTTTCTTT.

In DNA, the CDR3 is TGTGCCACCAAGCTAGCGGGAGGTGGTGAGACCCAGTACTTC. Amino acid sequence: CATKLAGGGETQYF. The V call is TRBV7-7, the J call TRBJ2-5, with 11 bases that match TRBD2. This CDR3 is built from 14 residues. V was clipped by 10 bases and J by 5 bases; unmatched bases: 9. Germline loops: CDR1 SSHAT, CDR2 FNYEAQ (reference sequence).

The CDR3 sequence is CASSAGHRREEKLFF. CDR3 in DNA: TGTGCCAGCAGCGCCGGACACCGCCGGGAGGAAAAACTGTTTTTT. The J gene is TRBJ1-4, the V gene TRBV7-8; D possibly corresponds to TRBD1 (5 bases). Germline CDR1 and CDR2: SGHVS and FQNEAQ. The V and J ends lost 5 bases and 8 bases respectively, with 18 bases between them. The CDR3 has 15 residues.

The chain is built from TRBV7-2 and TRBJ1-1; 9 nucleotides align to TRBD1. Germline V gene lookup returns CDR1 SGHTA and CDR2 FQGNSA. V dropped 3 bases and J dropped 1; count of bases not matched to a gene: 9. The CDR3 loop spans 17 amino acids. CDR3 nucleotide sequence: TGTGCCAGCAGCTTGGGGGGGACAGGGTTACAGAACACTGAAGCTTTCTTT. This sequence encodes CASSLGGTGLQNTEAFF.

There are a few counts of this clone. The chain joins TRBV27 to TRBJ1-6; unclear D gene. CDR1 MNHEY and CDR2 SMNVEV come from the germline V gene (reference sequence). Trimming removed 2 bases from V and 7 bases from J, with 6 bases in between. The CDR3 runs 13 residues. The CDR3 DNA follows: TGTGCCAGCAGTTTAATGACAAATTCACCCCTCCACTTT. Translated, it gives CASSLMTNSPLHF.

The rearrangement links TRBV18 to TRBJ1-1, with D possibly matching TRBD1 (5 bases). From germline, CDR1 is KGHSH and CDR2 LQKENI. CDR3 length: 13 amino acids. The V gene lost 3 bases and the J gene lost 1 base, with 6 bases spanning the gap. The DNA of the CDR3 is TGTGCCAGCTCACCGACAGAGAACACTGAAGCTTTCTTT. Translating gives CASSPTENTEAFF.

The gene calls are TRBV18 and TRBJ1-2; 7 bases agree with TRBD1. From germline, CDR1 is KGHSH and CDR2 LQKENI. The length of the CDR3 is 17 residues. With 3 bases clipped from V and 3 bases from J, the junction kept 13 bases outside the gene matches. As DNA, the CDR3 is TGTGCCAGCTCACCCGGGGGACAGAGGGGTGCGTACTATGGCTACACCTTC. This sequence encodes CASSPGGQRGAYYGYTF.

The chain recombines TRBV5-6 with TRBJ2-3; 12 bases are a match to TRBD2. This CDR3 region has 16 residues. V trimming: 3 bases; J trimming: 4 bases; junction bases outside the gene matches: 6. In germline, CDR1 is SGHDT, CDR2 YYEEEE. DNA for the CDR3: TGTGCCAGCAGCTATTCTAGCGGGGGGGCGCCAGATACGCAGTATTTT. Amino acids: CASSYSSGGAPDTQYF. The full variable domain, completed using reference TRBV5-6 and TRBJ2-3, is DAGVTQSPTHLIKTRGQQVTLRCSPKSGHDTVSWYQQALGQGPQFIFQYYEEEERQRGNFPDRFSGHQFPNYSSELNVNALLLGDSALYLCASSYSSGGAPDTQYFGPGTRLTVL.

This clone was detected once. V usage is TRBV7-8 and J usage is TRBJ1-5; 7 bases agree with TRBD1. This CDR3 is 15 amino acids long. CDR1 is SGHVS, CDR2 FQNEAQ, per germline. The V and J ends lost 1 base and 4 bases, in that order; junction bases with no gene match: 4. The CDR3 loop reads CASSLVGGGNQPQHF. CDR3 sequence (DNA): TGTGCCAGCAGCTTAGTAGGGGGCGGTAATCAGCCCCAGCATTTT.

The chain links TRBV13 to TRBJ2-7, with D perhaps TRBD1 (5 bases). V was clipped by 8 bases and J by 12 bases, with 23 bases between them. This CDR3 contains 13 residues. Germline CDR1 is PRHDT and CDR2 is FYEKMQ (reference sequence). CDR3 in DNA: TGTGCCAGCCAAGCCCAGGGTCCCACTACGATGTACTTC. Translation: CASQAQGPTTMYF.